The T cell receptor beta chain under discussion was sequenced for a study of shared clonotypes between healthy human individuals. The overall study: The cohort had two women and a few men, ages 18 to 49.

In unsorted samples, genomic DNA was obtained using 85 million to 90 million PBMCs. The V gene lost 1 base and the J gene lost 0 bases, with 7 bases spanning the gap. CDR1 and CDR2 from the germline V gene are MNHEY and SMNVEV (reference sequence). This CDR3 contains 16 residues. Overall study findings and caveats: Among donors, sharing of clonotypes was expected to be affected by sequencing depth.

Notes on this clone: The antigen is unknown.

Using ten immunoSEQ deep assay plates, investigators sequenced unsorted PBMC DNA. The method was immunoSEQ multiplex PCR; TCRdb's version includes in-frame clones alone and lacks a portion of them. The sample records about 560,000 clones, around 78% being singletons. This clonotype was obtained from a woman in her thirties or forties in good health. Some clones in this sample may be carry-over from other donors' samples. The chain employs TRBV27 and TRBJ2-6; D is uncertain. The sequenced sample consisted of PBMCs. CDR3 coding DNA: TGTGCCAGCAGTTTATTCCACAGCTCTGGGGCCAACGTCCTGACTTTC. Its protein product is CASSLFHSSGANVLTF. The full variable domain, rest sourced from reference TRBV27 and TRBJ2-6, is EAQVTQNPRYLITVTGKKLTVTCSQNMNHEYMSWYRQDPGLGLRQIYYSMNVEVTDKGDVPEGYKVSRKEKRNFPLILESPSPNQTSLYFCASSLFHSSGANVLTFGAGSRLTVL.